Included here is one TCR beta chain sequence, with context. The data were obtained in a study of blood T cell repertoires in COVID-19. Trimming removed 5 bases from V and 8 bases from J, with 16 bases in between. In germline, CDR1 is SGHVS, CDR2 FQNEAQ. This CDR3 spans 14 amino acids. Assay: immunoSEQ multiplex PCR; the TCRdb copy retains only in-frame clones and omits some. The sample has roughly 150,000 clones; about 83% are singletons. This clonotype was obtained from a woman in her 70s who had recovered from COVID-19. The genes are TRBV7-8 and TRBJ2-4; weak D call: TRBD2 (7 bases). Sequenced sample: peripheral blood. The CDR3 DNA follows: TGTGCCAGCAGCCCCCGGGGGGCGGAGGACATTCAGTACTTC. As protein: CASSPRGAEDIQYF. The full variable domain, completed using reference TRBV7-8 and TRBJ2-4, is GAGVSQSPRYKVAKRGQDVALRCDPISGHVSLFWYQQALGQGPEFLTYFQNEAQLDKSGLPSDRFFAERPEGSVSTLKIQRTQQEDSAVYLCASSPRGAEDIQYFGAGTRLSVL.